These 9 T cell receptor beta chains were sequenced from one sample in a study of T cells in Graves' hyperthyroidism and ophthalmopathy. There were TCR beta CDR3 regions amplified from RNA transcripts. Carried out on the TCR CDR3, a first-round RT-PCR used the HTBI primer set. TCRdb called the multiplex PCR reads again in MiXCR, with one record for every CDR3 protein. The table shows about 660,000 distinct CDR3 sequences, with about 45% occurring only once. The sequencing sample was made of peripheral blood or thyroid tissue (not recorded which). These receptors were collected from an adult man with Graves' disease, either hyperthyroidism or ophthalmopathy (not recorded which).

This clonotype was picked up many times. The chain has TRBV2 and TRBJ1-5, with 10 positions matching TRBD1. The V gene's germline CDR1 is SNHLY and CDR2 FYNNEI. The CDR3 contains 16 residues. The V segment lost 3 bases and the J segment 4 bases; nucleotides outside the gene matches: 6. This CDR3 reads CASSEGGQGINQPQHF. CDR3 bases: TGTGCCAGCAGTGAGGGGGGACAGGGGATTAATCAGCCCCAGCATTTT.

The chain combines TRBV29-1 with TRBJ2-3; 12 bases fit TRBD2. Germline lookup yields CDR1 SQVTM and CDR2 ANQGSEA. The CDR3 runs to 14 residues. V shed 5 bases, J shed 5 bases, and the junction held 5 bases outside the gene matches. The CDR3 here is CSVKLAGGLDTQYF. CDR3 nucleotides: TGCAGCGTTAAACTAGCGGGAGGCTTAGATACGCAGTATTTT.

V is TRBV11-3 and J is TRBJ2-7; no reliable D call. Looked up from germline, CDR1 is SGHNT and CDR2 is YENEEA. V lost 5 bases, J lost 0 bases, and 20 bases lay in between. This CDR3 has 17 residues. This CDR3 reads CASSQDLTPDVSYEQYF. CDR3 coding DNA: TGTGCCAGCAGCCAAGATCTCACTCCCGATGTCTCCTACGAGCAGTACTTC.

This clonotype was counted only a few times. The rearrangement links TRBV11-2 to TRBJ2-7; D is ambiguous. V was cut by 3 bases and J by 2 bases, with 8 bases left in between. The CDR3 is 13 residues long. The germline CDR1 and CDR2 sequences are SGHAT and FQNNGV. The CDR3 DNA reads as TGTGCCAGCAGCTTCTTAACAGCCTACGAGCAGTACTTC. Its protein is CASSFLTAYEQYF.

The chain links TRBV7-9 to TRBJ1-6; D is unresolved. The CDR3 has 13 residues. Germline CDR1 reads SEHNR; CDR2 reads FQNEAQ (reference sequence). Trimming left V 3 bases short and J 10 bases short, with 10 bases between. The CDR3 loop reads CASSFGLWSPLHF. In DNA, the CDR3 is TGTGCCAGCAGCTTTGGACTATGGTCACCCCTCCACTTT.

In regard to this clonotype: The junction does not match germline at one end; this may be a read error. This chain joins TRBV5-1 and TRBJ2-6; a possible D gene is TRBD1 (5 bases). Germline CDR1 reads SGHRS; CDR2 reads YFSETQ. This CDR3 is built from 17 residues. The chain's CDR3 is CASSLEQSVSGANGLTF. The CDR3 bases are TGCGCCAGCAGCTTGGAACAGAGTGTCTCTGGGGCCAACGGCCTGACTTTC.

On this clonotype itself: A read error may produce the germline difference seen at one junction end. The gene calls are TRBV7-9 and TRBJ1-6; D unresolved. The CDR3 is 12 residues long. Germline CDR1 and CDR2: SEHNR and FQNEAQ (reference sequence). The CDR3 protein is CVSSRSNYPLHF. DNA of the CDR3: TGTGTCAGCAGCCGCTCGAATTACCCCCTCCACTTT. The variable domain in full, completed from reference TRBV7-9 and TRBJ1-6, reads DTGVSQNPRHKITKRGQNVTFRCDPISEHNRLYWYRQTLGQGPEFLTYFQNEAQLEKSRLLSDRFSAERPKGSFSTLEIQRTEQGDSAMYLCVSSRSNYPLHFGNGTRLTVT.

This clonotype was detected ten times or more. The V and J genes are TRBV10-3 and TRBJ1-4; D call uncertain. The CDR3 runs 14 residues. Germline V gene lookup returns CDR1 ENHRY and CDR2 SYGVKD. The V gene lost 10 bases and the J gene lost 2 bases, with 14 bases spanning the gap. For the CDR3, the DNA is TGTGCCACCAAAAGTGACCGCACTAATGAAAAACTGTTTTTT. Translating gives CATKSDRTNEKLFF.

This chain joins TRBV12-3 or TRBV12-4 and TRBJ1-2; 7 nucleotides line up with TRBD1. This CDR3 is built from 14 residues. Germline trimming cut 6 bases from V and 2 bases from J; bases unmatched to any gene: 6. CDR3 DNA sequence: TGTGCCAGCAGCATGGGCAGGGGGAACTATGGCTACACCTTC. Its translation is CASSMGRGNYGYTF.